Listed below are T cell receptor beta chains from one sample, sequenced in a study of vaccination and CD4 T cells after COVID-19. TCRdb fed the PCR reads into MiXCR, producing one record per CDR3 protein. The data hold fewer than 20,000 distinct CDR3 sequences, with 53% observed a single time. The antigens for these receptors are not known. Sequencing used CD4+ T cells from blood, cultured in vitro, obtained before SARS-CoV-2 vaccination. The receptor set was obtained from a human donor who had recovered from COVID-19. Each CDR3 is given with its conserved first and last residue. A D gene is named only where the DNA matches it firmly. The size field is filled for only some rows; it gives once, few, many or a size class.

>NA|TRBJ1-1|TRBV2|TRBD1
CASSARVQGKVEAFF
TGTGCCAGCAGTGCACGGGTACAGGGGAAGGTCGAAGCTTTCTTT
>few|TRBJ2-5|TRBV24-1|TRBD1
CATSDTGQGGETQYF
TGTGCCACCAGTGACACGGGACAGGGTGGAGAGACCCAGTACTTC
>NA|TRBJ1-1|TRBV5-1|TRBD1
CASSIGGAAEAFF
TGCGCCAGCAGCATAGGGGGCGCGGCTGAAGCTTTCTTT
>once|TRBJ2-7|TRBV18|NA
CASSPRTLTYEQYF
TGTGCCAGCTCACCGAGGACTTTAACCTACGAGCAGTACTTC
>NA|TRBJ2-7|TRBV20-1|NA
CSASRIPLSYEQYF
TGCAGTGCTAGTCGTATTCCTCTCTCCTACGAGCAGTACTTC
>NA|TRBJ1-2|TRBV30|NA
CAWNPMGVPYGYTF
TGTGCCTGGAACCCGATGGGGGTGCCCTATGGCTACACCTTC
>few|TRBJ2-3|TRBV20-1|NA
CSARDLARGAGDTQYF
TGCAGTGCTAGAGATCTTGCCAGGGGGGCCGGAGATACGCAGTATTTT
>NA|TRBJ2-3|TRBV20-1|TRBD2
CSARGGTSGRADTQYF
TGCAGTGCTAGAGGTGGGACTAGCGGGAGGGCAGATACGCAGTATTTT
>few|TRBJ1-6|TRBV20-1|NA
CSAQGGNSPLHF
TGCAGTGCCCAAGGGGGTAATTCACCCCTCCACTTT
>medium-sized|TRBJ2-5|TRBV19|NA
CASRRQGGGETQYF
TGTGCCAGTCGCCGACAGGGAGGGGGAGAGACCCAGTACTTC
>NA|TRBJ1-6|TRBV27|NA
CASGSRWGGNSPLHF
TGTGCCAGCGGTTCCCGTTGGGGGGGGAATTCACCCCTCCACTTT
>NA|TRBJ1-6|TRBV5-1|NA
CASSLGQFQDSPLHF
TGCGCCAGCAGCTTGGGACAATTTCAGGATTCACCCCTCCACTTT
>NA|TRBJ2-5|TRBV2|TRBD2
CASGEGLSETQYF
TGTGCCAGCGGGGAGGGGTTGAGCGAGACCCAGTACTTC
>NA|TRBJ2-5|TRBV30|NA
CAWSPKETQYF
TGTGCCTGGAGTCCTAAAGAGACCCAGTACTTC
>NA|TRBJ2-7|TRBV20-1|TRBD1
CSALSGTGSSYEQYF
TGCAGTGCTTTGTCCGGGACAGGTAGCTCCTACGAGCAGTACTTC
>few|TRBJ1-5|TRBV28|NA
CASKETAPNQPQHF
TGTGCCAGCAAAGAGACAGCTCCCAATCAGCCCCAGCATTTT
>few|TRBJ2-5|TRBV2|TRBD2
CADRKLAGAVETQYF
TGTGCCGACCGGAAACTAGCGGGGGCGGTAGAGACCCAGTACTTC
>NA|TRBJ1-3|TRBV7-3|NA
CASSSETAGNTIYF
TGTGCCAGCAGCTCAGAGACAGCTGGAAACACCATATATTTT
>NA|TRBJ2-5|TRBV28|TRBD2
CASSDPGLAETQYF
TGTGCCAGCAGTGACCCGGGACTAGCGGAGACCCAGTACTTC
>NA|TRBJ2-2|TRBV6-5|NA
CASSYSRDTGELFF
TGTGCCAGCAGTTACTCGAGGGACACCGGGGAGCTGTTTTTT